This T cell receptor beta chain was sequenced during a study of beta chain features in type 1 diabetes. Study overall: Regarding age, gender and cell yields, patients proved similar to healthy donors.

Findings and caveats of the study: The study found moderately but significantly shorter TCRB CDR3s in all four CD4+ subsets of Type 1 diabetes patients. Relative to healthy donors, patients appeared to have naive, central memory and Treg TCRB repertoires that were more similar. Cells with high TCR expression could be over-represented when cDNA is sequenced.

This clone turned up a few times. As yet, its antigen is unknown. Trimming took 7 bases from V and 9 from J; bases not matched to a gene: 5. The CDR3 loop spans 13 amino acids. Germline V gene lookup returns CDR1 GTSNPN and CDR2 SVGIG (reference sequence). The isolated RNA, all of it, was reverse transcribed, so expressed TCRB transcripts were what got sequenced. About 3.7 million reads per sample were averaged for naive, central memory and regulatory samples. The repertoire was sequenced with immunoSEQ multiplex PCR; TCRdb's copy has only in-frame clones and lacks some. The sample lists about 340,000 clones; roughly 12% were seen once.

The J gene is TRBJ2-1, the V gene TRBV30; 14 bases are shared with TRBD2. The sequence was collected from a woman between 18 and 30 years old with type 1 diabetes. The sequencing sample was made of naive CD4+ T cells from blood. The CDR3 region is CASGTSGRGEQFF. In nucleotides, the CDR3 is TGTGCCTCGGGGACTAGCGGGAGAGGTGAGCAGTTCTTC.